The clone carrying this T cell receptor (beta chain) is a singleton in its sample. Antigen unknown. The sample belongs to a study of cytomegalovirus exposure and HLA in healthy donors. General study results and limits: Confirmation in vitro established that three CMV-associated chains were specific for CMV antigens.

The method was immunoSEQ multiplex PCR; TCRdb's version includes in-frame clones alone and lacks a portion of them. The table lists some 180,000 clones, about 81% of them singletons, with 0.95% to 1.5% in the top ten. Sequencing was carried out using PBMCs. The TCR sequence derives from a woman aged 25 to 39 in good health and CMV-seronegative.

CDR3 region: CASSLDSNYEQYF. The CDR3 nucleotides are TGTGCCAGCAGCCTGGACAGTAACTACGAGCAGTACTTC. The rearrangement uses TRBV27 and TRBJ2-7; D may be TRBD1 (6 bases). V gave up 6 bases and J gave up 3 bases, with 12 bases separating them. CDR3 length: 13 amino acids. Germline V CDR1 and CDR2: MNHEY, SMNVEV (reference sequence).